The clone carrying this TCR beta chain was observed once. The data are from a study of cytomegalovirus exposure and HLA in healthy donors. The PCR used 60 Vbeta and 13 Jbeta primers. This table comes from immunoSEQ multiplex PCR, and its TCRdb copy is limited to in-frame clones, with some not included. The sample contains approximately 130,000 clones, roughly three quarters of which appear only once. Sequencing was done on a sample of PBMCs. The clonotype originates from a man aged 30-40 years in good health and CMV-seronegative.

For the CDR3, the DNA is TGTGCCAGCAGCCGTCGACAGCCCCAAGAGACCCAGTACTTC. Protein sequence: CASSRRQPQETQYF. The chain links TRBV7-9 to TRBJ2-5; tentative D call: TRBD1 (5 bases). The CDR3 length is 14 residues. Germline V lookup: CDR1 SEHNR, CDR2 FQNEAQ (reference sequence). V was pared by 5 bases and J by 1 base, with 11 bases between.